A single sample gave rise to the 5 T cell receptor beta chains below, sequenced in a study of technical replicates of blood from a handful of donors. Assay used: immunoSEQ multiplex PCR; TCRdb lists only in-frame clones, some missing. The table records over 10,000 clones, around 79% of them present only once. The sequencing input was PBMCs. The receptors were sampled from a human donor in good health.

The chain links TRBV2 to TRBJ2-7; unclear D gene. V was clipped by 5 bases and J by 1 base, with 3 bases between them. The CDR3 spans 11 residues. Germline CDR1 and CDR2: SNHLY and FYNNEI. Here the CDR3 reads CASSPSYEQYF. CDR3 coding DNA: TGTGCCAGCAGTCCATCCTACGAGCAGTACTTC.

The chain uses TRBV28 and TRBJ1-5, with D possibly matching TRBD1 (6 bases). Trimming took off 3 bases at V and 1 base at J, with 7 bases between the two ends. The germline CDR1 and CDR2 sequences are MDHEN and SYDVKM. The CDR3 is made up of 14 amino acids. The CDR3 loop reads CASSLTGSNQPQHF. CDR3 bases: TGTGCCAGCAGTTTGACAGGAAGCAATCAGCCCCAGCATTTT.

The chain joins TRBV5-4 to TRBJ2-7; D is possibly TRBD1 (5 bases). There are 15 residues in the CDR3. V dropped 2 bases and J dropped 0 bases, with 12 bases sitting between them. Looked up from germline, CDR1 is SGHNT and CDR2 is YYREEE (reference sequence). The CDR3 region is CASSFTGQNSYEQYF. The CDR3 DNA is TGTGCCAGCAGCTTTACCGGACAAAACTCCTACGAGCAGTACTTC.

The chain employs TRBV7-3 and TRBJ1-2; 8 bases map to TRBD1. CDR3 length: 16 amino acids. Germline V gives CDR1 SGHTA, CDR2 FQGTGA. V lost 5 bases and J lost 0; bases outside the gene matches: 8. The CDR3 DNA sequence: TGTGCCAGCAGCCCAGGGGGCGCGACTTCTAACTATGGCTACACCTTC. Its translation: CASSPGGATSNYGYTF.

The genes are TRBV6-1 and TRBJ2-3; maybe TRBD2 (7 bases). V was cut by 6 bases and J by 2 bases, with 12 bases left in between. CDR3 length: 14 amino acids. Germline CDR1 MNHNS, CDR2 SASEGT. Here the CDR3 DNA reads TGTGCCAGCAGAGGGGGGGGGCCCACAGATACGCAGTATTTT. Its translation is CASRGGGPTDTQYF.